This TCR beta chain was profiled in a study of blood T cells in healthy people across ages. This CDR3 is 11 amino acids long. Germline V CDR1 and CDR2: SGHTA, FQGNSA. V gave up 4 bases and J gave up 9 bases, with 7 bases separating them. A second PCR of about 6 to 11 cycles used a sample-barcoded 5' primer and a J-beta primer mix. TCRdb recomputed calls from the 5' RACE reads with MiXCR, one row per CDR3 protein. This table holds roughly 680,000 distinct CDR3 sequences, 49% found once. This clonotype was seen more than once but under ten times. The sequence came from a woman aged 55-69 years in good health. What was sequenced was blood. This chain joins TRBV7-2 and TRBJ2-1; D gene unclear. The CDR3 bases are TGTGCCAGCAGCTCGGTCTTTGAGCAGTTCTTC. Its translation: CASSSVFEQFF.